This T cell receptor beta chain was sequenced during a study of graft-versus-host responses after intestinal transplantation. On the study more broadly: Anti-thymocyte globulin induction, then tacrolimus and steroids for about three years, went to all recipients.

Study findings and constraints: Elevated graft-versus-host to host-versus-graft clonal ratios in allografts were recorded for patients with graft-donor T cell macrochimerism. Detection of GvH clones occurred in recipient marrow, and some had their first appearance in ileum or blood.

Produced via immunoSEQ multiplex PCR; TCRdb's table is partial and in-frame only. The data contain around 110,000 clones, roughly 87% of them singletons. A remark on this clone: Its antigen is unknown.

The CDR3 is 12 residues long. The starting material was unstimulated CD4+ T cells sorted from spleen or lymph node cells, obtained before transplant. The sequence came from a human donor who was the organ donor for an intestinal transplant. This chain uses TRBV21-1 with TRBJ2-4. TRBV21-1 is shown as a pseudogene. This CDR3 is CASGTAKNIQYF. In nucleotides, the CDR3 is TGTGCCAGCGGGACAGCCAAAAACATTCAGTACTTC.